The sequence of this TCR beta chain was determined in a study of cytomegalovirus exposure and HLA in healthy donors. Germline V gene lookup returns CDR1 MDHEN and CDR2 SYDVKM. This CDR3 contains 14 residues. Losses at the gene ends were 7 bases for V and 4 bases for J; bases not matched to a gene: 7. The PCR made use of 60 Vbeta and 13 Jbeta primers. Profiled with immunoSEQ multiplex PCR; TCRdb holds only in-frame clones, not every one. This repertoire comprises about 160,000 clones; its ten largest clones make up roughly 1.3%. The receptor comes from a woman aged 55-69 years in good health and CMV-seronegative. The V gene is TRBV28, the J gene TRBJ1-5; 7 bases fit TRBD1. The sample consisted of PBMCs. The CDR3 DNA reads as TGTGCCAGCACCTGGGGACAGCCAAATCAGCCCCAGCATTTT. It codes for CASTWGQPNQPQHF.